Shown below are 9 T cell receptor beta chains from a single sample sequenced in a study of cytomegalovirus exposure and HLA in healthy donors. This table comes from immunoSEQ multiplex PCR, and its TCRdb copy is limited to in-frame clones, with some not included. The sample shows approximately 220,000 clones, about 86% of them seen only once. Sequenced input: PBMCs. The receptors originated from a man between 18 and 29 years old in good health and CMV-seronegative.

This sequence joins TRBV28 and TRBJ2-7; D unclear. Germline V lookup: CDR1 MDHEN, CDR2 SYDVKM. Between the trimmed V and J ends, which lost 8 bases and 7 bases, there was a span of 12 bases. This CDR3 is 11 amino acids long. In nucleotides, the CDR3 is TGTGCCAGCGCGTACCTCAAGGAGCAGTACTTC. Residues: CASAYLKEQYF.

This chain uses TRBV6-1 with TRBJ2-1; 9 bases map to TRBD2. This CDR3 has 15 residues. CDR1 and CDR2 (germline): MNHNS, SASEGT. The V gene end was trimmed by 7 bases and the J gene end by 6 bases; junction bases not matched to a gene: 10. CDR3 amino acids: CASTTSSGMSNEQFF. In nucleotides, the CDR3 is TGTGCCAGCACGACCTCTAGCGGGATGAGCAATGAGCAGTTCTTC.

The chain has TRBV4-3 and TRBJ2-2, with 8 bases identical to TRBD2. Trimming took 0 bases from V and 7 from J; bases not matched to a gene: 4. Germline loops: CDR1 LGHNA, CDR2 YSLEER. CDR3 size: 15 residues. Here the CDR3 reads CASSQDLAGNGELFF. CDR3 DNA: TGCGCCAGCAGCCAAGATCTAGCGGGTAACGGGGAGCTGTTTTTT.

This clone was seen just once. CDR3 in amino acids: CASSFRGNTGELFF. In DNA, the CDR3 is TGCGCCAGCAGCTTCAGGGGAAACACCGGGGAGCTGTTTTTT. The chain joins TRBV4-1 to TRBJ2-2; D perhaps matches TRBD1 (6 bases). The CDR3 is 14 amino acids. CDR1 and CDR2 from the germline V gene are MGHRA and YSYEKL. V was clipped by 5 bases and J by 2 bases, with 9 bases between them.

The CDR3 DNA follows: TGTGCCAGCAGCTACAGCGGGGGTCAGCAGTTCTTC. It translates to CASSYSGGQQFF. The rearrangement uses TRBV6-6 and TRBJ2-1; 8 nucleotides align to TRBD2. Germline assignment: CDR1 MNHNY and CDR2 SVGAGI (reference sequence). This CDR3 has 12 residues. V trimming: 6 bases; J trimming: 11 bases; junction bases outside the gene matches: 6.

CDR3 residues: CASSIRTGVIDTQYF. DNA for the CDR3: TGTGCCAGCAGTATCAGGACAGGGGTGATAGATACGCAGTATTTT. The rearrangement joins TRBV28 to TRBJ2-3; 9 nucleotides align to TRBD1. The J segment lost 5 bases and the V segment lost 5 bases, leaving 8 bases of the junction unmatched. CDR1 is MDHEN and CDR2 is SYDVKM in the germline V gene. The CDR3 runs 15 residues. Together with reference TRBV28 and TRBJ2-3, the CDR3 gives the full variable domain: DVKVTQSSRYLVKRTGEKVFLECVQDMDHENMFWYRQDPGLGLRLIYFSYDVKMKEKGDIPEGYSVSREKKERFSLILESASTNQTSMYLCASSIRTGVIDTQYFGPGTRLTVL.

The rearrangement joins TRBV6-4 to TRBJ2-1; TRBD2 aligns across 7 bases. The germline V gene has CDR1 MRHNA and CDR2 SNTAGT. The junction had 3 bases not matched to a gene; V was cut back by 8 bases and J by 2 bases. This CDR3 contains 13 residues. This chain's CDR3 is CASSSGAYNEQFF. The DNA of the CDR3 is TGTGCCAGCTCTAGCGGAGCCTACAATGAGCAGTTCTTC.

The chain joins TRBV28 to TRBJ2-7; D not resolved. The germline V and J ends were trimmed by 4 bases and 5 bases, with 6 bases remaining between them. The CDR3 spans 11 residues. CDR1 MDHEN and CDR2 SYDVKM come from the germline V gene. The CDR3 spells CASSSVDEQYF. The CDR3 DNA reads as TGTGCCAGCAGTTCCGTCGACGAGCAGTACTTC.

CDR3 DNA sequence: TGTGCCAGCAGACCGCCCGGGGGAAGCTCCTACAATGAGCAGTTCTTC. Protein sequence: CASRPPGGSSYNEQFF. The chain uses TRBV7-9 and TRBJ2-1, with D perhaps matching TRBD2 (6 bases). V was cut by 6 bases and J by 0 bases, with 15 bases left in between. This CDR3 is 16 amino acids long. Germline V gene sequence: CDR1 SEHNR, CDR2 FQNEAQ (reference sequence).